The clone carrying this T cell receptor (beta chain) was seen only a few times. What it binds is not known. These data come from a study of T cells in Graves' hyperthyroidism and ophthalmopathy. V was trimmed by 4 bases and J by 2 bases, leaving 6 bases between them. The CDR3 is made up of 13 amino acids. From germline, CDR1 is KGHDR and CDR2 SFDVKD. Researchers took RNA transcripts and amplified the TCR beta CDR3 regions from them. A first-round RT-PCR of the TCR CDR3 used the HTBI primer set. TCRdb re-derived calls from the multiplex PCR reads in MiXCR, one entry per CDR3 protein. The sample carries about 400,000 distinct CDR3 sequences, more than 12% recorded once. Study-wide findings and caveats: The model forecast ophthalmopathy, anticipating it by a median approximately 7 months before onset.

The V and J genes are TRBV24-1 and TRBJ2-3; D is possibly TRBD1 (5 bases). Material for sequencing was blood. This clonotype originated in a middle-aged man with Graves' ophthalmopathy. CDR3 in DNA: TGTGCCACCAGTGACGGACACACAGATACGCAGTATTTT. Protein product: CATSDGHTDTQYF.